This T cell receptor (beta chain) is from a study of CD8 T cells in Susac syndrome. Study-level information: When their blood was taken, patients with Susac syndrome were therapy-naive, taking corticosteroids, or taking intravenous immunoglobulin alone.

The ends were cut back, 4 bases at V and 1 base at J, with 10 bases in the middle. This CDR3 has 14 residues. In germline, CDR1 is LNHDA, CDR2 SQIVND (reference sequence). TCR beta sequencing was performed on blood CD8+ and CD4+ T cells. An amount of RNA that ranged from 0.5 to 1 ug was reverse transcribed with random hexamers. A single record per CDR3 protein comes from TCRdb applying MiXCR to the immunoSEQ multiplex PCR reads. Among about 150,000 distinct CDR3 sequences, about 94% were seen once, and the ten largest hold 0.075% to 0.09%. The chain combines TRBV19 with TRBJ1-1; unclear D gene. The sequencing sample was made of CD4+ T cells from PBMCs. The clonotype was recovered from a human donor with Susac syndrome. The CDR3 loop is CASSTSGSNTEAFF. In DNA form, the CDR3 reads TGTGCCAGTAGTACTTCAGGCTCGAACACTGAAGCTTTCTTT.